What follows are 5 T cell receptor beta chains derived from one specimen sequenced in a study of Ad26.COV2.S vaccination and SARS-CoV-2 variants. Treatment indicated: about 20 received Ad26.COV2.S at low or high dose, single or two shots; about 5 received placebo; per-sample allocation not given. The samples were gathered on day 63 after the first injection of vaccine or placebo. Profiling relied on immunoSEQ multiplex PCR, and the TCRdb table lists in-frame clones only, not all of them. The sample shows hundreds of thousands of clones, approximately 81% of them seen only once. Sample: peripheral blood, taken in a trial of Ad26.COV2.S vaccine versus placebo. The receptor set was obtained from a person between 18 and 65 years old who received the Ad26.COV2.S COVID-19 vaccine or a placebo.

In this sample, this clone turned up a few times. The genes are TRBV7-6 and TRBJ1-1; possibly TRBD1 for D (5 bases). Between the trimmed V and J ends, which lost 5 bases and 0 bases, there was a span of 13 bases. Per the germline V gene, CDR1 is SGHVS and CDR2 is FNYEAQ. The CDR3 contains 15 residues. The CDR3 region has the DNA TGTGCCAGCAGCGCACGTGGGGGAATGAACACTGAAGCTTTCTTT. Amino acid sequence: CASSARGGMNTEAFF.

V is TRBV9 and J is TRBJ2-2, with TRBD2 matching 8 bases. The CDR3 runs to 16 residues. Trimming removed 0 bases from V and 3 bases from J; junction bases left unmatched: 4. Germline V CDR1 and CDR2: SGDLS, YYNGEE. CDR3 protein: CASSVGGGYDTGELFF. CDR3 in DNA: TGTGCCAGCAGCGTAGGCGGGGGGTACGACACCGGGGAGCTGTTTTTT.

V is TRBV5-5 and J is TRBJ1-3, with D uncertain. V was cut by 4 bases and J by 4 bases, with 15 bases left in between. The CDR3 loop spans 15 amino acids. Germline loops: CDR1 SGHKS, CDR2 YYEKEE (reference sequence). CDR3 in DNA: TGTGCCAGCAGCGCGGACGGATTCGTGGGAAACACCATATATTTT. It translates to CASSADGFVGNTIYF. Looking up the rest from reference TRBV5-5 and TRBJ1-3 gives the full variable domain: DAGVTQSPTHLIKTRGQQVTLRCSPISGHKSVSWYQQVLGQGPQFIFQYYEKEERGRGNFPDRFSARQFPNYSSELNVNALLLGDSALYLCASSADGFVGNTIYFGEGSWLTVV.

The V call is TRBV12-3 or TRBV12-4, the J call TRBJ2-5, with TRBD1 as a possible D gene (5 bases). V gave up 6 bases and J gave up 7 bases, with 15 bases separating them. This CDR3 is 13 amino acids long. DNA for the CDR3: TGTGCCAGCAGCCAAGGGGATTATGGGACCCAGTACTTC. Translating it yields CASSQGDYGTQYF.

The V gene is TRBV5-1, the J gene TRBJ1-1, with D tentatively TRBD1 (5 bases). The CDR3 consists of 15 residues. Germline CDR1 and CDR2: SGHRS and YFSETQ. V shed 6 bases and J shed 2 bases, with 17 bases lying between them. This CDR3 is CASTWSGQANTEAFF. CDR3 nucleotide sequence: TGCGCCAGCACCTGGTCGGGGCAGGCTAACACTGAAGCTTTCTTT.